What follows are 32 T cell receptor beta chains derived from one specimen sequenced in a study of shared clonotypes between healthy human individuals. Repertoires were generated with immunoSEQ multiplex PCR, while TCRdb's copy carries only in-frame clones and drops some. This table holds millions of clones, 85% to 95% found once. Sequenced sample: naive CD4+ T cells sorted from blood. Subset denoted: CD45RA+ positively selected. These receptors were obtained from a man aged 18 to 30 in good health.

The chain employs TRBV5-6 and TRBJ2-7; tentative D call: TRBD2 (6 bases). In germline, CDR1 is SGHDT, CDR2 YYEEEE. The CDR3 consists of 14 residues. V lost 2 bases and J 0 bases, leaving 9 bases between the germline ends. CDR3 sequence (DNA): TGTGCCAGCAGCTTCGCGGGATACTCCTACGAGCAGTACTTC. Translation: CASSFAGYSYEQYF.

CDR3 sequence reads: CASSVKGPGPRDSRFQETQYF. CDR3 coding DNA: TGTGCCAGCAGCGTAAAGGGACCAGGACCACGGGACTCGAGGTTCCAAGAGACCCAGTACTTC. This chain connects TRBV9 to TRBJ2-5, with D possibly being TRBD2 (6 bases). The germline V and J ends were trimmed by 1 base and 1 base, with 29 bases remaining between them. This CDR3 has 21 amino acids. The germline CDR1 and CDR2 sequences are SGDLS and YYNGEE.

CDR3 sequence reads: CASSPSGTGVGSYEQYF. The CDR3 nucleotides are TGTGCCAGCTCACCGTCAGGGACAGGGGTCGGATCCTACGAGCAGTACTTC. J is TRBJ2-7 and V is TRBV18; TRBD1 matches 10 bases. Trimming cost V 3 bases and J 1 base; bases outside gene matches: 9. The CDR3 sequence is 17 residues long. Germline V gives CDR1 KGHSH, CDR2 LQKENI.

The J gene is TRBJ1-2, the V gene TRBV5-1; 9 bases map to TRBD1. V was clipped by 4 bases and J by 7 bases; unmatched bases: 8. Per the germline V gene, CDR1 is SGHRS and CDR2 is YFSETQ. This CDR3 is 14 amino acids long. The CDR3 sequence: CASSPGTGSGGYTF. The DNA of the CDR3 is TGCGCCAGCAGCCCCGGGACAGGGTCTGGTGGCTACACCTTC.

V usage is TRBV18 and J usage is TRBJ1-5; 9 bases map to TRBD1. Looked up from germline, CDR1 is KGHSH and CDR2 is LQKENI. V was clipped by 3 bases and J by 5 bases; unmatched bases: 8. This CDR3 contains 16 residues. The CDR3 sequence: CASSPQGTGIDQPQHF. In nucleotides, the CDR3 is TGTGCCAGCTCACCTCAAGGGACAGGGATCGATCAGCCCCAGCATTTT.

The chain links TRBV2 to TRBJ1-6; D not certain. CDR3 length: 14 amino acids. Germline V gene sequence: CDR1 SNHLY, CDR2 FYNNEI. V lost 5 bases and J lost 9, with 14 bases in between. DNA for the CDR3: TGTGCCAGCAGTCCAGGCCCCCCAAGTTCACCCCTCCACTTT. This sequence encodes CASSPGPPSSPLHF.

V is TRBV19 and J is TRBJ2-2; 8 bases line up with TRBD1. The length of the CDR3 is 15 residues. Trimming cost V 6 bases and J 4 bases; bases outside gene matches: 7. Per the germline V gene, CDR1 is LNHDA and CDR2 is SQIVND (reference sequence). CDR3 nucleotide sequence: TGTGCCAGTAGCCCCCGTCAGGGGGCCACCGGGGAGCTGTTTTTT. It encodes CASSPRQGATGELFF.

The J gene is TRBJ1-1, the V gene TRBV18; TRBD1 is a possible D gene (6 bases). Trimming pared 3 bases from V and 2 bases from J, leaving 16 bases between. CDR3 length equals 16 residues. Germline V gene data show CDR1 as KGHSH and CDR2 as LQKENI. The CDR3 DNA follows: TGTGCCAGCTCACCGCTTTTGACAGGAGCCAACACTGAAGCTTTCTTT. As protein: CASSPLLTGANTEAFF.

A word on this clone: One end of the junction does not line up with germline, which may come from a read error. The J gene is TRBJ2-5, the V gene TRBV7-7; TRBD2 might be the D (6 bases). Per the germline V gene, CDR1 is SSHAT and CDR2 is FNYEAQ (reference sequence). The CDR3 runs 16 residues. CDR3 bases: TGTGCTAGCAGCTTAGCGGTTGAAGGGGCTCGAGAGACCCAGTACTTC. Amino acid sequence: CASSLAVEGARETQYF.

The CDR3 region is CASSPSLGGNYEQYF. The DNA of the CDR3 is TGTGCCAGCTCACCTTCCCTTGGGGGCAACTACGAGCAGTACTTC. The V and J genes are TRBV18 and TRBJ2-7; possibly TRBD1 for D (6 bases). The CDR3 runs to 15 residues. Trimming shortened V by 3 bases and J by 3 bases, and 15 bases separated the two germline ends. Germline V gene data show CDR1 as KGHSH and CDR2 as LQKENI.

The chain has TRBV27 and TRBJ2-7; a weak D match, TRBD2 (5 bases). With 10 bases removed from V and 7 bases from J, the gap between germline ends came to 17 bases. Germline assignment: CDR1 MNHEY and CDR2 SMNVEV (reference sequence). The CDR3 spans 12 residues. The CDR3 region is CATYGKSWEQYF. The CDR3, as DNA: TGTGCCACATACGGGAAATCGTGGGAGCAGTACTTC.

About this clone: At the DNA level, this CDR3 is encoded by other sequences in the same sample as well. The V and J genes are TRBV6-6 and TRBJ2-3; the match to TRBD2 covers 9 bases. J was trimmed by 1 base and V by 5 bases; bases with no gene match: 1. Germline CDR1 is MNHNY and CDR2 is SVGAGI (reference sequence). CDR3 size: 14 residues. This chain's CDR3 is CASSRTSGTDTQYF. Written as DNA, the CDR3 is TGTGCCAGCAGTCGGACTAGCGGCACAGATACGCAGTATTTT.

CDR3 protein: CASSVVSGPEAEQFF. CDR3 nucleotides: TGTGCCAGCAGCGTAGTTAGCGGGCCCGAGGCTGAGCAGTTCTTC. The genes are TRBV9 and TRBJ2-1, with TRBD2 matching 7 bases. V lost 0 bases to trimming and J lost 9 bases; unmatched junction nucleotides: 9. The CDR3 runs 15 residues. Germline CDR1 and CDR2: SGDLS and YYNGEE.

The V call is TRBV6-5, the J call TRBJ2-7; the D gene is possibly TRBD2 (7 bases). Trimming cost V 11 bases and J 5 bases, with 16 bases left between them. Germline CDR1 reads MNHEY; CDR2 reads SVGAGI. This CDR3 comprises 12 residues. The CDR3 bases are TGTGCCGTGGGGGGGGCAAGACACGAGCAGTACTTC. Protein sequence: CAVGGARHEQYF.

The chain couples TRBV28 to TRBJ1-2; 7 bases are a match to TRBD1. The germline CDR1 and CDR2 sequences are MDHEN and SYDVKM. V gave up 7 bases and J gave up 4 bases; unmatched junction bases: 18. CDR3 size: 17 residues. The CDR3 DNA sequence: TGTGCCAGCAACAACCGATCCCGGTTTCGACAGGGCTATGGCTACACCTTC. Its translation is CASNNRSRFRQGYGYTF.

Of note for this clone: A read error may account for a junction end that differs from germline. The CDR3 nucleotides are TGTGCTAGCAGCCAAGGAGGCGGGAACACTGAAGCTTTCTTT. Amino acids: CASSQGGGNTEAFF. The J gene is TRBJ1-1, the V gene TRBV7-7; the D is unclear. The length of the CDR3 is 14 residues. The germline V gene has CDR1 SSHAT and CDR2 FNYEAQ (reference sequence).

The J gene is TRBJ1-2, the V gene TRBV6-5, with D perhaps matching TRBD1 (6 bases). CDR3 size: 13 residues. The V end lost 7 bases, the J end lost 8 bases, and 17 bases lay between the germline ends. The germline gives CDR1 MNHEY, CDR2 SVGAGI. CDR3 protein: CASNREPSGGYTF. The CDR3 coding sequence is TGTGCCAGCAACAGGGAGCCTTCTGGGGGCTACACCTTC.

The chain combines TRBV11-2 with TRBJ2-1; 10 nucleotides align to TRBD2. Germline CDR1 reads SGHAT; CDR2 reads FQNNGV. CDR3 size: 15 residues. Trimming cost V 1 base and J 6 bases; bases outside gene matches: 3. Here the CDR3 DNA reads TGTGCCAGCAGCTTAGGGACTAGCGGACCCAATGAGCAGTTCTTC. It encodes CASSLGTSGPNEQFF.

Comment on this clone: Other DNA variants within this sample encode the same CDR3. The CDR3 nucleotides are TGTGCCAGCTCACCTCTAAACTATGGCTACACCTTC. Translated, it gives CASSPLNYGYTF. The chain combines TRBV18 with TRBJ1-2; D gene unclear. The germline gives CDR1 KGHSH, CDR2 LQKENI. This CDR3 contains 12 residues. V lost 3 bases and J 2 bases, leaving 4 bases between the germline ends. The whole variable domain, remainder taken from reference TRBV18 and TRBJ1-2, is NAGVMQNPRHLVRRRGQEARLRCSPMKGHSHVYWYRQLPEEGLKFMVYLQKENIIDESGMPKERFSAEFPKEGPSILRIQQVVRGDSAAYFCASSPLNYGYTFGSGTRLTVV.

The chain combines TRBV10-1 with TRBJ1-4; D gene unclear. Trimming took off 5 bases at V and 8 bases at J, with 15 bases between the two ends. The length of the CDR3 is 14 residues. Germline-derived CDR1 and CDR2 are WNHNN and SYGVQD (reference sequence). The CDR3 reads CASSPGIPGEKLFF. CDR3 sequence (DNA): TGCGCCAGCAGTCCCGGAATACCAGGAGAAAAACTGTTTTTT.

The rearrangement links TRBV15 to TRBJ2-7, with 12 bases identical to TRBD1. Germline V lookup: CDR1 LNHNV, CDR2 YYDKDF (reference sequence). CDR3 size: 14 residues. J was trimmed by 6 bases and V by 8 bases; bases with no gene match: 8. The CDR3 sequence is CATGPGQGASEQYF. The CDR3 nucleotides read TGTGCCACCGGACCGGGACAGGGGGCGTCCGAGCAGTACTTC.

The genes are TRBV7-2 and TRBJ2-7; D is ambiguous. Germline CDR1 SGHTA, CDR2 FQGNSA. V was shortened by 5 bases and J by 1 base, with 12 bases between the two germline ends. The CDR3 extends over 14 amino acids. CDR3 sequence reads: CASSVDQNSYEQYF. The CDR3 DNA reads TGTGCCAGCAGCGTGGACCAAAATTCCTACGAGCAGTACTTC.

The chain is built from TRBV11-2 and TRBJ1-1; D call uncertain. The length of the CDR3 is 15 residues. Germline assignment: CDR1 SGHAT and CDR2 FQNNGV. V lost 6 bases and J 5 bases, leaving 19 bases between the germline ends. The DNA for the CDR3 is TGTGCCAGCAGGTACCGGACGGCTGGGGAGACTGAAGCTTTCTTT. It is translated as CASRYRTAGETEAFF.

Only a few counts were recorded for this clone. The CDR3 DNA reads TGCGCCAGCAGCTTTCTCTTAGCGGGAAGCACAGATACGCAGTATTTT. This translates into CASSFLLAGSTDTQYF. The J gene is TRBJ2-3, the V gene TRBV5-1, with 8 bases matching TRBD2. The J segment lost 0 bases and the V segment lost 2 bases, leaving 5 bases of the junction unmatched. The CDR3 runs 16 residues. Germline lookup yields CDR1 SGHRS and CDR2 YFSETQ.

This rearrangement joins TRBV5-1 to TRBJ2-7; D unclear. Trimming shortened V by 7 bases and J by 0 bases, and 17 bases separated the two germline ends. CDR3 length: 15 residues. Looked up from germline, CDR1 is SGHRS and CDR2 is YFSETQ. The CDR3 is CASRTGPSSSYEQYF. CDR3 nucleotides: TGCGCCAGCCGTACCGGGCCTTCCAGCTCCTACGAGCAGTACTTC.

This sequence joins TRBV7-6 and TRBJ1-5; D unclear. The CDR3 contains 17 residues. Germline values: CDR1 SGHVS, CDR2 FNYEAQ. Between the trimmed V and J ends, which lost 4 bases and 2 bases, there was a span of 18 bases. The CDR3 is CASSSSRGREGNQPQHF. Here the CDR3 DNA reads TGTGCCAGCAGCTCAAGCCGTGGAAGAGAGGGCAATCAGCCCCAGCATTTT.

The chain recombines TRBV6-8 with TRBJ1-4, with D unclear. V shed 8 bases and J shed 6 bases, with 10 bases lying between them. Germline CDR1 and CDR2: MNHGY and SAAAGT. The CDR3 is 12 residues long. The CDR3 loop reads CASPRMDEKLFF. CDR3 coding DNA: TGTGCCAGCCCCCGGATGGATGAAAAACTGTTTTTT.

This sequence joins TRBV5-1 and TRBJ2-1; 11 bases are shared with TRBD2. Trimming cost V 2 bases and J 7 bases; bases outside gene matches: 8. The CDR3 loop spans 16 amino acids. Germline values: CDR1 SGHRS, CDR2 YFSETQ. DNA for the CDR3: TGCGCCAGCAGCTTTCGACTAGCGGGGTCCGCGAATGAGCAGTTCTTC. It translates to CASSFRLAGSANEQFF.

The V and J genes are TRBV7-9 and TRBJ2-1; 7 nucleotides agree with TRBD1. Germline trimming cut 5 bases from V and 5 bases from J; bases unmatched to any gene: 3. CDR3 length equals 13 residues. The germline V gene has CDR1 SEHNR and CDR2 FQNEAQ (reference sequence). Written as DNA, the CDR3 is TGTGCCAGCAGCACAGGGGACAACAATGAGCAGTTCTTC. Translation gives CASSTGDNNEQFF.

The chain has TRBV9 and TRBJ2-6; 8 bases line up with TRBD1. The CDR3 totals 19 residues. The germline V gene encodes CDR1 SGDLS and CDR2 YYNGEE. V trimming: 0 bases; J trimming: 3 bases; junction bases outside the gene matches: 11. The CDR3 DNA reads TGTGCCAGCAGCGTAGTAGGGAGGACAGGGACTGGTGGGGCCAACGTCCTGACTTTC. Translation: CASSVVGRTGTGGANVLTF.

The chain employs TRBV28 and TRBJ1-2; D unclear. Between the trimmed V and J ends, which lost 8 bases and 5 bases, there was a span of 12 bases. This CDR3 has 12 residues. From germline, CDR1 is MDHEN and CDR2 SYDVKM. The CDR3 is CASALPRYGYTF. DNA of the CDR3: TGTGCCAGCGCACTCCCCAGATATGGCTACACCTTC.

CDR3: CASSRDWSEGSPLHF. The CDR3 nucleotides are TGTGCCAGCAGTCGGGACTGGAGCGAGGGGTCACCCCTCCACTTT. The rearrangement joins TRBV6-5 to TRBJ1-6; D perhaps matches TRBD1 (5 bases). Trimming stripped 5 bases from V and 10 bases from J, with 18 bases between. This CDR3 is 15 amino acids long. CDR1 is MNHEY and CDR2 is SVGAGI in the germline V gene.